This is a list of T cell receptor beta chains from one sample in a study of T cell clonotyping in hematopoietic cell transplantation. Sequencing used immunoSEQ multiplex PCR; TCRdb keeps in-frame clones, though not all of them. Of some 30,000 clones listed, 60% to 85% are singletons. The specimen comprised peripheral blood mononuclear cells, sampled before stem cell transplant. The receptors here all came from a woman in her twenties or thirties with chronic myeloid leukemia. Some clones in this sample may be carry-over from other donors' samples. The CDR3 runs from the conserved cysteine through the conserved F or W. Each record gives: V gene, clone size, J gene, D gene, CDR3 DNA, CDR3 protein. The D gene is left open where the match is weak. The listing skips clone size in some rows; elsewhere it reads once, few, many or a size class.

>TRBV19|-|TRBJ1-1|TRBD1
TGTGCCAGTAGTACGGGACAGTGGGACACTGAAGCTTTCTTT
CASSTGQWDTEAFF
>TRBV7-8|few|TRBJ1-2|-
TGTGCCAGCAGCTTAGAGAACCCGCGATCACGGGGCTACACCTTC
CASSLENPRSRGYTF
>TRBV30|-|TRBJ1-2|-
TGTGCCTGGAAACAGGGACTAACTAACTATGGCTACACCTTC
CAWKQGLTNYGYTF
>TRBV5-1|few|TRBJ2-5|-
TGCGCCAGCAGCTTGATGGCAGGGCAGGAAGAGACCCAGTACTTC
CASSLMAGQEETQYF
>TRBV10-3|-|TRBJ1-4|-
TGTGCCATCGGGGAGGGACAAAAACTGTTTTTT
CAIGEGQKLFF
>TRBV25-1|few|TRBJ2-5|TRBD2
TGTGCCAGCAGTGAAGAAGGGGAGGGGGAGACCCAGTACTTC
CASSEEGEGETQYF
>TRBV4-1|few|TRBJ2-1|TRBD2
TGCGCCAGCAGCCCCATCTGGGGGGGAGTGGGTGAGCAGTTCTTC
CASSPIWGGVGEQFF
>TRBV2|-|TRBJ1-5|-
TGTGCCAGCAGTGCGAGCCAGGCCGTTAATCAGCCCCAGCATTTT
CASSASQAVNQPQHF
>TRBV4-2|-|TRBJ1-6|-
TGTGCCAGCAGCCAACCCGGGACCCATAATTCACCCCTCCACTTT
CASSQPGTHNSPLHF
>TRBV30|once|TRBJ1-5|-
TGTGCCTGGAGTGTCAAGGGGATAGGCAATCAGCCCCAGCATTTT
CAWSVKGIGNQPQHF
>TRBV27|-|TRBJ2-2|TRBD2
TGTGCCAGCAGTTCCAGGGTGGATAGAGCGGGGGCCGACACCGGGGAGCTGTTTTTT
CASSSRVDRAGADTGELFF
>TRBV30|-|TRBJ1-2|TRBD1
TGTGCCTGGAGGGGACAGGGAAGATACGGCTACACCTTC
CAWRGQGRYGYTF
>TRBV2|-|TRBJ1-2|-
TGTGCCAGCAGTGGTTCGGGCCCAGGACTCGAGGGCTATGGCTACACCTTC
CASSGSGPGLEGYGYTF
>TRBV30|-|TRBJ1-3|-
TGTGCCTGGACCGTGGGAGGGACAGGAAACACCATATATTTT
CAWTVGGTGNTIYF
>TRBV7-2|-|TRBJ2-7|-
TGTGCCAGCAGCTTAGGGGTAACGCCTCTTAGTGGGCAGTACTTC
CASSLGVTPLSGQYF
>TRBV5-8|few|TRBJ2-2|-
TGTGCCAGCAGCTCCCGAGGCACCGGGGAGCTGTTTTTT
CASSSRGTGELFF
>TRBV27|-|TRBJ2-7|TRBD1
TGTGCCAGCAGTCGCGCCGGGACAGCCTCCTACGAGCAGTACTTC
CASSRAGTASYEQYF
>TRBV28|-|TRBJ1-2|TRBD1
TGTGCCAGCAGCACACCCGGGACAGCTTCTAACTATGGCTACACCTTC
CASSTPGTASNYGYTF
>TRBV19|-|TRBJ1-1|TRBD1
TGTGCCAGTACCAGGACAGGTTCTAACACTGAAGCTTTCTTT
CASTRTGSNTEAFF
>TRBV6-5|-|TRBJ1-5|-
TGTGCCAGCAGTTCCCGGGGGGGGACTAGCAATCAGCCCCAGCATTTT
CASSSRGGTSNQPQHF
>TRBV4-1|-|TRBJ1-5|-
TGCGCCAGCAGCCAAGAAACCGGGACACCTAAACACAATCAGCCCCAGCATTTT
CASSQETGTPKHNQPQHF
>TRBV6-1|-|TRBJ1-1|-
TGTGCCAGCTATGAACAGTTTGGCACTGAAGCTTTCTTT
CASYEQFGTEAFF
>TRBV4-2|-|TRBJ2-3|-
TGTGCCAGCAGCCAAACCACCACAGATACGCAGTATTTT
CASSQTTTDTQYF
>TRBV28|few|TRBJ2-3|-
TGTGCCAGCGGTGATACGCAGTATTTT
CASGDTQYF
>TRBV30|-|TRBJ2-5|-
TGTGCCTGGAGTACAGGGGAGGGGGAGACCCAGTACTTC
CAWSTGEGETQYF
>TRBV2|-|TRBJ2-1|TRBD1
TGTGCCAGCAGTGATGACAGGGGCTCCTACAATGAGCAGTTCTTC
CASSDDRGSYNEQFF
>TRBV19|-|TRBJ1-2|-
TGTGCCAGCCTCCCCTTAGCCTTC
CASLPLAF
>TRBV7-2|-|TRBJ2-7|TRBD1
TGTGCCAGCAGCCCGGGACAGGGGCCCTACGAGCAGTACTTC
CASSPGQGPYEQYF